This T cell receptor beta chain was profiled in a study of identical twins. Study-wide results and limits: The analysis was cross-sectional rather than longitudinal within donors. Out-of-frame alpha sequences shared between twins exhibited an excess of low generation probability.

The CDR3 covers 17 residues. With V trimmed by 0 bases and J by 11 bases, 14 bases remained unmatched. Germline CDR1 MGHRA, CDR2 YSYEKL. The cDNA had a unique molecular identifier and a template-switch universal primer site. TCRdb itself ran the 5' RACE reads through MiXCR, one entry per CDR3 protein. The sample lists about 900,000 distinct CDR3 sequences; roughly 12% were seen once. Ten or more counts support this clonotype. Its antigen remains unidentified. The sample also formed part of further work on yellow fever vaccine responses in identical twins.

The chain joins TRBV4-1 to TRBJ2-3, with TRBD2 matching 10 bases. The TCR comes from a woman under 30 in good health. The sequenced sample consisted of PBMCs. For the CDR3, the DNA is TGCGCCAGCAGCCAAGACCGAACCGGGACTAGCGCGGGGGTGCAGTATTTT. Translating gives CASSQDRTGTSAGVQYF.